The 22 T cell receptor beta chains listed next were all sequenced from one sample in a study of sequential checkpoint blockade in melanoma. Treatment of the sample: randomized to nivolumab then ipilimumab (arm A) or the reverse (arm B). Clones were sequenced by immunoSEQ multiplex PCR, and TCRdb holds only the in-frame ones, with some missing. Seen here are around 40,000 clones, roughly 88% observed once, and the top ten hold approximately 12%. Sequencing was performed on CD8+ T cells sorted from blood (inferred from file names), taken from a patient given nivolumab and ipilimumab in sequence. These receptor sequences come from a human donor with melanoma.

V usage is TRBV4-2 and J usage is TRBJ2-5; perhaps TRBD2 as D (7 bases). The CDR3 runs to 13 residues. Trimming took off 5 bases at V and 5 bases at J, with 12 bases between the two ends. CDR1 is LGHNA, CDR2 YNFKEQ, per germline. Written as DNA, the CDR3 is TGTGCCAGCAGCAGGGGGGGATTGGAGACCCAGTACTTC. This codes for CASSRGGLETQYF.

The CDR3 region has the DNA TGTGCCACCCCGGCAGGCCCATTTGACTATGGCTACACCTTC. Its translation is CATPAGPFDYGYTF. J is TRBJ1-2 and V is TRBV2; no firm D call. The length of the CDR3 is 14 residues. Germline V gene lookup returns CDR1 SNHLY and CDR2 FYNNEI. V shed 10 bases and J shed 3 bases, with 18 bases lying between them.

V gene TRBV4-3 combines with J gene TRBJ2-2, with TRBD2 matching over 13 bases. This CDR3 is built from 16 residues. V shed 3 bases and J 6 bases; nucleotides not matched to a gene: 4. The germline CDR1 and CDR2 sequences are LGHNA and YSLEER. DNA for the CDR3: TGCGCCAGCAGCCACGGGACTAGCGGGGTCTCCGGGGAGCTGTTTTTT. Amino acids: CASSHGTSGVSGELFF.

The rearrangement joins TRBV5-4 to TRBJ2-1; 12 positions agree with TRBD2. The V gene's germline CDR1 is SGHNT and CDR2 YYREEE (reference sequence). The CDR3 is made up of 13 amino acids. Trimming took 3 bases from V and 14 from J; bases not matched to a gene: 6. CDR3 protein: CASSWGLAGGEFF. The CDR3 DNA reads as TGTGCCAGCAGCTGGGGGCTAGCGGGAGGGGAGTTCTTC.

The chain links TRBV27 to TRBJ1-2; no definite D call. The CDR3 is 14 amino acids. V was pared by 6 bases and J by 0 bases, with 11 bases between. Germline assignment: CDR1 MNHEY and CDR2 SMNVEV (reference sequence). The CDR3 loop is CASRTTVPNYGYTF. CDR3 DNA sequence: TGTGCCAGCAGAACAACAGTGCCTAACTATGGCTACACCTTC.

This sequence joins TRBV2 and TRBJ2-7; 11 positions agree with TRBD1. J gave up 9 bases and V 1 base, and 11 bases lay outside the gene matches. Per germline, CDR1 SNHLY and CDR2 FYNNEI. CDR3 length: 16 amino acids. This CDR3 reads CASSEVPAGTGGWQYF. The CDR3 nucleotides are TGTGCCAGCAGTGAAGTACCTGCCGGGACAGGGGGATGGCAGTACTTC.

For this clone: This same CDR3 is encoded by further DNA sequences in the sample. The gene calls are TRBV6-1 and TRBJ2-7; 8 nucleotides line up with TRBD2. V gave up 1 base and J gave up 0 bases; unmatched junction bases: 2. The CDR3 has 15 amino acids. The germline V gene encodes CDR1 MNHNS and CDR2 SASEGT. CDR3 DNA sequence: TGTGCCAGCAGTGAAGGTACTAGCGGCTCCTACGAGCAGTACTTC. Its protein product is CASSEGTSGSYEQYF.

This chain connects TRBV27 to TRBJ1-2, with D maybe TRBD1 (5 bases). CDR1 and CDR2 from the germline V gene are MNHEY and SMNVEV (reference sequence). The CDR3 is made up of 13 amino acids. Trimming stripped 4 bases from V and 4 bases from J, with 10 bases between. The CDR3 region has the DNA TGTGCCAGCAGTTGGGGGGACGGCTATGGCTACACCTTC. Its protein is CASSWGDGYGYTF.

The V and J genes are TRBV28 and TRBJ2-7; D unclear. The CDR3 totals 16 residues. V lost 3 bases and J lost 0, with 15 bases in between. CDR1 and CDR2 from the germline V gene are MDHEN and SYDVKM. The CDR3, as DNA: TGTGCCAGCAGTTTTGATGTTTCGGAGCCCTCCTACGAGCAGTACTTC. Its translation: CASSFDVSEPSYEQYF. The full variable domain, its missing parts supplied by reference TRBV28 and TRBJ2-7, is DVKVTQSSRYLVKRTGEKVFLECVQDMDHENMFWYRQDPGLGLRLIYFSYDVKMKEKGDIPEGYSVSREKKERFSLILESASTNQTSMYLCASSFDVSEPSYEQYFGPGTRLTVT.

The genes are TRBV7-8 and TRBJ2-7; D remains ambiguous. Germline lookup yields CDR1 SGHVS and CDR2 FQNEAQ. This CDR3 spans 14 amino acids. With 7 bases removed from V and 1 base from J, the gap between germline ends came to 14 bases. In DNA, the CDR3 is TGTGCCAGCACAGAACAACAGATTTCCTACGAGCAGTACGTC. As protein: CASTEQQISYEQYV.

V is TRBV9 and J is TRBJ1-2; 7 nucleotides agree with TRBD1. CDR3 length equals 14 residues. J gave up 5 bases and V 4 bases, and 8 bases lay outside the gene matches. Germline V gives CDR1 SGDLS, CDR2 YYNGEE. The CDR3 sequence: CASSSTGAEYGYTF. CDR3 bases: TGTGCCAGCAGCTCCACAGGGGCGGAGTATGGCTACACCTTC.

CDR3 residues: CASSQDLTSGAYEQYF. The CDR3 nucleotides read TGCGCCAGCAGCCAAGATCTAACTAGCGGGGCCTACGAGCAGTACTTC. The V and J genes are TRBV4-1 and TRBJ2-7; 10 positions match TRBD2. From germline, CDR1 is MGHRA and CDR2 YSYEKL. The V gene end was trimmed by 0 bases and the J gene end by 2 bases; junction bases not matched to a gene: 4. This CDR3 is 16 amino acids long.

The chain couples TRBV27 to TRBJ1-4; the D gene is possibly TRBD1 (5 bases). In germline, CDR1 is MNHEY, CDR2 SMNVEV (reference sequence). The CDR3 loop spans 15 amino acids. V was clipped by 8 bases and J by 0 bases, with 13 bases between them. CDR3 DNA: TGTGCCAGCTCGCGACAGATATCAACTAATGAAAAACTGTTTTTT. Amino acid sequence: CASSRQISTNEKLFF.

The chain links TRBV28 to TRBJ1-4; D is unclear. The germline V gene encodes CDR1 MDHEN and CDR2 SYDVKM. V was cut by 4 bases and J by 5 bases, with 11 bases left in between. The CDR3 loop spans 14 amino acids. Here the CDR3 reads CASSSRLKNEKLFF. The CDR3 DNA is TGTGCCAGCAGTTCTAGACTGAAAAATGAAAAACTGTTTTTT. Combining the CDR3 with reference TRBV28 and TRBJ1-4 gives the whole variable domain DVKVTQSSRYLVKRTGEKVFLECVQDMDHENMFWYRQDPGLGLRLIYFSYDVKMKEKGDIPEGYSVSREKKERFSLILESASTNQTSMYLCASSSRLKNEKLFFGSGTQLSVL.

This chain uses TRBV7-9 with TRBJ2-5; a weak D match, TRBD1 (5 bases). There are 17 residues in the CDR3. Germline loops: CDR1 SEHNR, CDR2 FQNEAQ (reference sequence). Deletions cut 1 base from V and 2 bases from J, with 17 bases between. CDR3 sequence reads: CASSLDPQGMGQETQYF. CDR3 DNA sequence: TGTGCCAGCAGCTTAGATCCCCAGGGTATGGGGCAAGAGACCCAGTACTTC.

The genes are TRBV28 and TRBJ2-1; perhaps TRBD1 as D (6 bases). This CDR3 has 13 residues. Germline V gene sequence: CDR1 MDHEN, CDR2 SYDVKM. Deletions cut 2 bases from V and 8 bases from J, with 10 bases between. The CDR3 protein is CASSLRGGDEQFF. The CDR3 DNA reads TGTGCCAGCAGTTTACGTGGGGGCGATGAGCAGTTCTTC.

The chain joins TRBV27 to TRBJ2-3; the D gene is possibly TRBD1 (5 bases). The V and J ends lost 1 base and 1 base respectively, with 9 bases between them. Germline V gene data show CDR1 as MNHEY and CDR2 as SMNVEV (reference sequence). This CDR3 contains 15 residues. The CDR3 region has the DNA TGTGCCAGCAGTTTATGGGGCAGAGGCACAGATACGCAGTATTTT. Amino acids: CASSLWGRGTDTQYF.

The chain is built from TRBV5-6 and TRBJ2-7; D perhaps matches TRBD1 (5 bases). The germline V gene has CDR1 SGHDT and CDR2 YYEEEE. The germline V and J ends were trimmed by 0 bases and 5 bases, with 18 bases remaining between them. There are 16 residues in the CDR3. The CDR3 region has the DNA TGTGCCAGCAGCTTGGAGTCGGACACGCTTATCCACGAGCAGTACTTC. Its translation: CASSLESDTLIHEQYF.

The genes are TRBV27 and TRBJ2-7, with D perhaps TRBD1 (5 bases). Germline lookup yields CDR1 MNHEY and CDR2 SMNVEV (reference sequence). Trimming cost V 2 bases and J 2 bases, with 7 bases left between them. This CDR3 is 13 amino acids long. The CDR3 DNA is TGTGCCAGCAGTTTAAGGGGAACCTACGAGCAGTACTTC. Its protein is CASSLRGTYEQYF.

This chain uses TRBV5-1 with TRBJ2-5; 7 bases fit TRBD1. V was pared by 4 bases and J by 2 bases, with 8 bases of the junction left unmatched. The CDR3 length is 15 residues. Germline-derived CDR1 and CDR2 are SGHRS and YFSETQ. CDR3 bases: TGCGCCAGCAGCAACCGGGACAGTTATCAAGAGACCCAGTACTTC. It specifies CASSNRDSYQETQYF.

V and J are TRBV19 and TRBJ2-5; 10 bases map to TRBD2. Germline trimming cut 5 bases from V and 7 bases from J; bases unmatched to any gene: 16. CDR3 length equals 17 residues. The germline V gene encodes CDR1 LNHDA and CDR2 SQIVND (reference sequence). The CDR3 loop reads CASSVISPSGRSGTQYF. The CDR3 nucleotides are TGTGCCAGTAGTGTAATCTCTCCTAGCGGGAGAAGTGGGACCCAGTACTTC.

The V gene is TRBV15, the J gene TRBJ2-7; maybe TRBD2 (5 bases). The CDR3 runs to 15 residues. CDR1 LNHNV and CDR2 YYDKDF come from the germline V gene (reference sequence). Trimming took off 4 bases at V and 3 bases at J, with 16 bases between the two ends. CDR3 coding DNA: TGTGCCACCAGCACCCTCGGAGGTCCGGACTACGAGCAGTACTTC. Protein: CATSTLGGPDYEQYF.